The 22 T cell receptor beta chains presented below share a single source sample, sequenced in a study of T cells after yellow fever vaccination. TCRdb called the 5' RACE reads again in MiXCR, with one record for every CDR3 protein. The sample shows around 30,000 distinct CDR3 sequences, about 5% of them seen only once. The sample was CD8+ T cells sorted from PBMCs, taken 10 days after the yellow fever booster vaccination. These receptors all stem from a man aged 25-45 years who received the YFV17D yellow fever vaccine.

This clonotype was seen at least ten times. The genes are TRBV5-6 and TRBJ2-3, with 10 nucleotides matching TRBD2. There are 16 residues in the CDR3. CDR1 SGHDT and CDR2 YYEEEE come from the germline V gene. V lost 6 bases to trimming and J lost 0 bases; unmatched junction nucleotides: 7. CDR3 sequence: CASTEGLAESTDTQYF. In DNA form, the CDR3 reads TGTGCCAGCACCGAAGGACTAGCGGAGAGCACAGATACGCAGTATTTT.

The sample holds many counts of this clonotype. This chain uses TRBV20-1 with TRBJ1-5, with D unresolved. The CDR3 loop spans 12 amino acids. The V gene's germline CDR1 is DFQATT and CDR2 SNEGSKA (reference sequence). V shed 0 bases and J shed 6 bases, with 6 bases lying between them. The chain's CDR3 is CSARDSAQPQHF. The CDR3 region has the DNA TGCAGTGCTAGAGATTCGGCTCAGCCCCAGCATTTT.

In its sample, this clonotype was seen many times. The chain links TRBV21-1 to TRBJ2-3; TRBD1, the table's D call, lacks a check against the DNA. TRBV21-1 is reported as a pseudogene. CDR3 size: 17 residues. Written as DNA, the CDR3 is TGTGCCAGCAGCCCTAAGAGGGGCCCAGGGGGCACAGATACGCAGTATTTT. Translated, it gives CASSPKRGPGGTDTQYF.

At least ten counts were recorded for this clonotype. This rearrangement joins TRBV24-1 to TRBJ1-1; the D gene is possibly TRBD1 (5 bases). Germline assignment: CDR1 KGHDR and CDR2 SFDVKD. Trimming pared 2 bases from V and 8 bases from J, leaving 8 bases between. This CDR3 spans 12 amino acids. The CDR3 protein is CATSDSRGEAFF. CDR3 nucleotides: TGTGCCACCAGTGATTCTCGGGGGGAAGCTTTCTTT.

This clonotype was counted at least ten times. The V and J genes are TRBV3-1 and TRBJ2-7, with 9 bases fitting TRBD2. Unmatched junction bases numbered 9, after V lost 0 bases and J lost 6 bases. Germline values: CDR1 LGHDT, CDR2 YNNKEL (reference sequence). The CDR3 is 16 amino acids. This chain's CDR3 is CASSQDLGSGRSEQYF. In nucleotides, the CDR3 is TGTGCCAGCAGCCAAGATCTGGGTAGCGGGAGAAGCGAGCAGTACTTC.

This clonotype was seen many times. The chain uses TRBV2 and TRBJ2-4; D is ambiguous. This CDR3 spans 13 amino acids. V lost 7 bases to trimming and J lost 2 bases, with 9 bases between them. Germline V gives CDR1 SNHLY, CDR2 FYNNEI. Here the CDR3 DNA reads TGTGCCAGCATTAATCGAACCAAAAACATTCAGTACTTC. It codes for CASINRTKNIQYF.

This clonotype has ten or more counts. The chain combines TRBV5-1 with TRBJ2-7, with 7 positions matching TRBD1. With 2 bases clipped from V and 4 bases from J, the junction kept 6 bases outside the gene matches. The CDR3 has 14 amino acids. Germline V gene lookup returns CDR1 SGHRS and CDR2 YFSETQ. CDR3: CASSFDRDGYEQYF. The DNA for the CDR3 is TGCGCCAGCAGCTTTGACAGGGATGGTTACGAGCAGTACTTC.

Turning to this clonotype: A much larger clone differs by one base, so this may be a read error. The CDR3 loop is CASSESGNEQYF. The CDR3 region has the DNA TGTGCCAGCAGCGAGTCAGGGAACGAGCAGTACTTC. The chain combines TRBV7-9 with TRBJ2-7; weak D call: TRBD1 (5 bases). The CDR3 length is 12 residues. The germline gives CDR1 SEHNR, CDR2 FQNEAQ (reference sequence). V was shortened by 5 bases and J by 5 bases, with 10 bases between the two germline ends.

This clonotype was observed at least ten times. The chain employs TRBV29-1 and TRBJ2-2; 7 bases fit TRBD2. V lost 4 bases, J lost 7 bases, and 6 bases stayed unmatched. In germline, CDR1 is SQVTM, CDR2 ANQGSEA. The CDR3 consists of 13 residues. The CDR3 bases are TGCAGCGTTGTGAAGCGGGAATACGGGGAGCTGTTTTTT. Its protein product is CSVVKREYGELFF.

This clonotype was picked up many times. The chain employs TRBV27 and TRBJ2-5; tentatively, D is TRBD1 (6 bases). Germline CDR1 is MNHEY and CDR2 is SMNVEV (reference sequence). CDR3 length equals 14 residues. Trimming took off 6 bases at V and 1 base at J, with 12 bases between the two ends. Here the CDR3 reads CASRRGTSQETQYF. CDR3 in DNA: TGTGCCAGCAGGAGGGGGACCTCCCAAGAGACCCAGTACTTC.

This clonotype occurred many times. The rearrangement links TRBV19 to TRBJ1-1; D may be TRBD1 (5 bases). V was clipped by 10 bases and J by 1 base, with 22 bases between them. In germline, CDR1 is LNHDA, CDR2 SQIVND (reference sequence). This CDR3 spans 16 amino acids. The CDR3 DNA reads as TGTGCCACCGCCATTGGTTTGGGGCGGCCGAACACTGAAGCTTTCTTT. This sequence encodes CATAIGLGRPNTEAFF.

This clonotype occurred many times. CDR3 coding DNA: TGCGCCAGCAGCTTGACCCCCTCTAGGGACTCTGGGGCCAACGTCCTGACTTTC. Translating it yields CASSLTPSRDSGANVLTF. The gene calls are TRBV5-1 and TRBJ2-6; no reliable D call. Germline V gives CDR1 SGHRS, CDR2 YFSETQ. The CDR3 has 18 amino acids. Trimming shortened V by 1 base and J by 0 bases, and 14 bases separated the two germline ends.

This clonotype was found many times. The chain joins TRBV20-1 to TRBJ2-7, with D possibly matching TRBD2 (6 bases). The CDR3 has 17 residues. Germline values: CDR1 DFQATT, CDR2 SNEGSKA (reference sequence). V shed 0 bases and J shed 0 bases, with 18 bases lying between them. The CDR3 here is CSARDYLGGRTSYEQYF. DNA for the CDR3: TGCAGTGCTAGAGATTATTTGGGAGGCAGAACCTCCTACGAGCAGTACTTC.

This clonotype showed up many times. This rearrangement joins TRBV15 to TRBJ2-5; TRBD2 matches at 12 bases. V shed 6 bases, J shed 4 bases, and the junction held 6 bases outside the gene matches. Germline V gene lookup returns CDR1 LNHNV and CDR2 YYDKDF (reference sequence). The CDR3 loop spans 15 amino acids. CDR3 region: CATRTTSGSGETQYF. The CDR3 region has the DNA TGTGCCACCAGAACGACTAGCGGGAGCGGAGAGACCCAGTACTTC.

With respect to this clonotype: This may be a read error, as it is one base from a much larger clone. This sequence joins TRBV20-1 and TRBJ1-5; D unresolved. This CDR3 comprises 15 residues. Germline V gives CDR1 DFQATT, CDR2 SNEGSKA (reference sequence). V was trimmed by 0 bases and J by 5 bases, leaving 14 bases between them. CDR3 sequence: CSAREVGHGDQPQHF. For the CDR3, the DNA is TGCAGTGCTAGAGAGGTAGGGCACGGAGATCAGCCCCAGCATTTT.

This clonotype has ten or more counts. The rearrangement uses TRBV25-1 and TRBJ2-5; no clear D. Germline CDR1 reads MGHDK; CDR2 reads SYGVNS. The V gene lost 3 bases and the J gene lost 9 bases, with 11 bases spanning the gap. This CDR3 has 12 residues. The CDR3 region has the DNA TGTGCCAGCAGTGATCGACGCTGGGCCCAGTACTTC. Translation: CASSDRRWAQYF. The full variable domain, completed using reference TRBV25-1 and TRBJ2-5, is EADIYQTPRYLVIGTGKKITLECSQTMGHDKMYWYQQDPGMELHLIHYSYGVNSTEKGDLSSESTVSRIRTEHFPLTLESARPSHTSQYLCASSDRRWAQYFGPGTRLLVL.

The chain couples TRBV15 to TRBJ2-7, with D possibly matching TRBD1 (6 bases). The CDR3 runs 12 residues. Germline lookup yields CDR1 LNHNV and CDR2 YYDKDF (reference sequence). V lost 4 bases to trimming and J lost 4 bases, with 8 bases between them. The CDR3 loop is CATSNTGYEQYF. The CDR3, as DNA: TGTGCCACCAGCAACACAGGGTACGAGCAGTACTTC.

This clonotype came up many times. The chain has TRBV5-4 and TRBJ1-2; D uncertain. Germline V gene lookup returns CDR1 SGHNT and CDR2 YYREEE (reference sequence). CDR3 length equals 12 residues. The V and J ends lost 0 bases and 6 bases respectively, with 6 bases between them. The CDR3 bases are TGTGCCAGCAGCTTGGAACTGGATGGCTACACCTTC. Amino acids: CASSLELDGYTF.

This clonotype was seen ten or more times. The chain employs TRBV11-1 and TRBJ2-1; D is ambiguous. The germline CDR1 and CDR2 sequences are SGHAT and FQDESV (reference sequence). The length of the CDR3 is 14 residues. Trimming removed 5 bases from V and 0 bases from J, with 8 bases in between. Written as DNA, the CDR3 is TGTGCCAGCAGCGCCTCGAGCTCCTACAATGAGCAGTTCTTC. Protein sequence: CASSASSSYNEQFF.

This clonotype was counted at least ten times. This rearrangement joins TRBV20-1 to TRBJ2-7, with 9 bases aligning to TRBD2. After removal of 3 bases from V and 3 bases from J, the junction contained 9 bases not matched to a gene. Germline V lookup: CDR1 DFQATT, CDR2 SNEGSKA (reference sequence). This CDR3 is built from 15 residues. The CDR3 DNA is TGCAGTGCTAGGGAGCATCTAGCGGGAAACTACGAGCAGTACTTC. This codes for CSAREHLAGNYEQYF.

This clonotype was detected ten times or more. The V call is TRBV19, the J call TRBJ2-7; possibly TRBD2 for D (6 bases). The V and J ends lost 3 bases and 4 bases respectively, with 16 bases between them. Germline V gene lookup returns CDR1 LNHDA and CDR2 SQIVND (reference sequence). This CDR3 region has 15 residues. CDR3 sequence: CASSIRDSVLYEQYF. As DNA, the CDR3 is TGTGCCAGTAGTATCCGGGACTCGGTATTGTACGAGCAGTACTTC. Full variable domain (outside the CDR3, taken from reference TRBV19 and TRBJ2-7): DGGITQSPKYLFRKEGQNVTLSCEQNLNHDAMYWYRQDPGQGLRLIYYSQIVNDFQKGDIAEGYSVSREKKESFPLTVTSAQKNPTAFYLCASSIRDSVLYEQYFGPGTRLTVT.

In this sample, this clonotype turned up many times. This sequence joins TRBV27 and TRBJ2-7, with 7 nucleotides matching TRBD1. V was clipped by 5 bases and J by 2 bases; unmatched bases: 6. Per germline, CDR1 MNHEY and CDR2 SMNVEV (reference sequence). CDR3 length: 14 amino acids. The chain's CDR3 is CASSDREGAYEQYF. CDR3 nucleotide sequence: TGTGCCAGCAGTGACAGGGAAGGGGCCTACGAGCAGTACTTC.